The 4 T cell receptor beta chains reported below all come from one sample, sequenced in a study of Graves' ophthalmopathy and Graves' hyperthyroidism (dated by TCRdb to 2016 to 2019). For sequencing, an Illumina HiSeq 2000 was employed. For repertoire sequencing, TCR beta CDR3 regions were amplified from RNA transcripts. The first round was an RT-PCR using HTBI primers with the Qiagen OneStep RT-PCR kit, and this first round was followed by a second-round multiplex PCR, then size selection and purification. Using fastp trimming at Q25 and MiXCR clonotype assembly, TCRdb reanalyzed the public sequencing data and kept in-frame beta chains. Each CDR3 protein gets just one entry, which takes the most common genes and DNA from the rows behind it. In all, the sample holds roughly 480,000 distinct CDR3 sequences, and around an eighth of those were seen once. The ten biggest clones cover over 7.5% of the sample.

The sequenced sample consisted of blood. These receptors came from a woman in her twenties or thirties with Graves' ophthalmopathy. Donor details come from another sample of the same person, matched by shared clones.

This clonotype was observed many times. The chain links TRBV7-9 to TRBJ1-1; possible D gene TRBD1, 5 bases. Trimming took off 4 bases at V and 3 bases at J, with 12 bases between the two ends. CDR3 length: 14 residues. Germline V gene data show CDR1 as SEHNR and CDR2 as FQNEAQ (reference sequence). In nucleotides, the CDR3 is TGTGCCAGCAGCTCGCAGGGTCCTTACACTGAAGCTTTCTTT. This translates into CASSSQGPYTEAFF.

This chain uses TRBV4-2 with TRBJ2-7; D is perhaps TRBD2 (6 bases). Germline CDR1 is LGHNA and CDR2 is YNFKEQ. The CDR3 covers 17 residues. Between the trimmed V and J ends, which lost 4 bases and 0 bases, there was a span of 19 bases. The CDR3 here is CASSLARSSAYSYEQYF. The DNA of the CDR3 is TGTGCCAGCAGCCTCGCTCGGTCTAGCGCATACTCCTACGAGCAGTACTTC.

This clonotype has just a few counts. CDR3 region: CASSYGLAGNQETQYF. The CDR3 DNA reads as TGTGCCAGCAGTTATGGGTTAGCGGGGAACCAAGAGACCCAGTACTTC. This chain connects TRBV6-5 to TRBJ2-5, with 8 bases identical to TRBD2. The germline CDR1 and CDR2 sequences are MNHEY and SVGAGI. The length of the CDR3 is 16 residues. Germline trimming cut 3 bases from V and 0 bases from J; bases unmatched to any gene: 6.

In this sample, this clonotype turned up many times. The chain has TRBV5-8 and TRBJ2-5; 7 bases map to TRBD1. Looked up from germline, CDR1 is SGHTS and CDR2 is YDEGEE. The CDR3 runs to 14 residues. V lost 3 bases, J lost 2 bases, and 4 bases stayed unmatched. CDR3 protein: CASSWGQSQETQYF. The CDR3 bases are TGTGCCAGCAGCTGGGGACAGTCTCAAGAGACCCAGTACTTC.